These 21 T cell receptor beta chains share one sample of origin, sequenced in a study of chemoradiotherapy in HPV16-positive cancers (dated by TCRdb to about 2022). The library came from the immunoSEQ multiplex PCR assay. The clones in this table, taken by TCRdb from immuneACCESS, are in-frame only. Not every clone is retained; where verified, under half of the shortfall comes from an unresolved V gene, and the cause of the rest is unknown. The sample table shows 9,500 to 15,000 clones, and 86% are seen once. The ten largest clonotypes hold about 3% of the sample. The input for sequencing was blood, taken from a patient who underwent chemoradiotherapy. The receptors come from a human donor with HPV-associated anogenital cancer.

V gene TRBV7-2 combines with J gene TRBJ2-7, with TRBD1 matching 7 bases. Germline V gene data show CDR1 as SGHTA and CDR2 as FQGNSA. V gave up 5 bases and J gave up 2 bases; unmatched junction bases: 9. The CDR3 length is 15 residues. The CDR3 loop is CASSRTQGWAYEQYF. In DNA form, the CDR3 reads TGTGCCAGCAGCCGTACACAGGGGTGGGCCTACGAGCAGTACTTC.

The V and J genes are TRBV28 and TRBJ2-1; the match to TRBD1 covers 10 bases. The CDR3 has 16 amino acids. V was pared by 4 bases and J by 8 bases, with 11 bases of the junction left unmatched. The germline V gene has CDR1 MDHEN and CDR2 SYDVKM. Here the CDR3 reads CASSSGTGASRYEQFF. The CDR3 bases are TGTGCCAGCAGTTCTGGGACAGGGGCTAGTCGTTATGAGCAGTTCTTC.

J is TRBJ2-3 and V is TRBV15; 8 bases match TRBD1. V lost 6 bases, J lost 2 bases, and 4 bases stayed unmatched. The CDR3 loop spans 14 amino acids. CDR1 LNHNV and CDR2 YYDKDF come from the germline V gene (reference sequence). The CDR3 DNA sequence: TGTGCCACCAGGGACAGGGCGAACACAGATACGCAGTATTTT. Encoded protein: CATRDRANTDTQYF.

This rearrangement joins TRBV5-4 to TRBJ2-2; 9 nucleotides agree with TRBD1. Germline lookup yields CDR1 SGHNT and CDR2 YYREEE (reference sequence). The ends lost 4 bases at V and 3 bases at J; junction bases unmatched: 4. This CDR3 region has 15 residues. This CDR3 is CASSPGTGYTGELFF. CDR3 nucleotide sequence: TGTGCCAGCAGCCCCGGGACAGGGTACACCGGGGAGCTGTTTTTT.

Comments on this clone: One junction end does not reproduce the germline sequence, and a read error may be involved. The chain has TRBV6-5 and TRBJ1-2, with D possibly TRBD1 on 5 matching bases. The length of the CDR3 is 15 residues. CDR1 is MNHEY and CDR2 is SVGAGI in the germline V gene. This CDR3 reads CASSYYPGTGEGTLF. The CDR3 DNA reads TGTGCCAGCAGTTACTACCCGGGGACCGGGGAGGGGACGTTATTC.

The chain is built from TRBV9 and TRBJ1-2; 10 nucleotides line up with TRBD1. This CDR3 has 15 residues. From germline, CDR1 is SGDLS and CDR2 YYNGEE. The V segment lost 3 bases and the J segment 4 bases; nucleotides outside the gene matches: 6. The DNA of the CDR3 is TGTGCCAGCAGCGCGTCCGGGACAGGGGTCTATGGCTACACCTTC. Translating gives CASSASGTGVYGYTF.

The rearrangement uses TRBV6-1 and TRBJ2-1; 10 bases map to TRBD2. The V gene's germline CDR1 is MNHNS and CDR2 SASEGT. The CDR3 covers 13 residues. With 3 bases clipped from V and 9 bases from J, the junction kept 2 bases outside the gene matches. The CDR3, as DNA: TGTGCCAGCAGTGACAGCGGGGGGGCTGAGCAGTTCTTC. Amino acid sequence: CASSDSGGAEQFF.

V is TRBV5-1 and J is TRBJ2-7; D unclear. This CDR3 contains 12 residues. Germline V gene sequence: CDR1 SGHRS, CDR2 YFSETQ. Trimming stripped 5 bases from V and 1 base from J, with 7 bases between. CDR3 region: CASRSQSYEQYF. As DNA, the CDR3 is TGCGCCAGCAGGTCCCAGTCCTACGAGCAGTACTTC.

The chain links TRBV5-4 to TRBJ1-2; D perhaps matches TRBD1 (5 bases). Germline V gene lookup returns CDR1 SGHNT and CDR2 YYREEE (reference sequence). V lost 5 bases and J 4 bases, leaving 15 bases between the germline ends. CDR3 size: 14 residues. CDR3 coding DNA: TGTGCCAGCAGAAGTGCCCAGGGTTTCTATGGCTACACCTTC. Amino acids: CASRSAQGFYGYTF.

The chain employs TRBV2 and TRBJ1-2; D is perhaps TRBD1 (6 bases). From germline, CDR1 is SNHLY and CDR2 FYNNEI. V lost 7 bases and J 4 bases, leaving 16 bases between the germline ends. The CDR3 sequence is 14 residues long. DNA of the CDR3: TGTGCCAGCATTGGGGGGCAGGGGAGCTATGGCTACACCTTC. Its protein product is CASIGGQGSYGYTF. Combining the CDR3 with reference TRBV2 and TRBJ1-2 gives the whole variable domain EPEVTQTPSHQVTQMGQEVILRCVPISNHLYFYWYRQILGQKVEFLVSFYNNEISEKSEIFDDQFSVERPDGSNFTLKIRSTKLEDSAMYFCASIGGQGSYGYTFGSGTRLTVV.

This chain's CDR3 is CAIKSGREDTQYF. The DNA of the CDR3 is TGTGCCATCAAGAGTGGGAGGGAGGATACGCAGTATTTT. This chain links TRBV10-3 with TRBJ2-3, with TRBD2 matching over 7 bases. The CDR3 spans 13 residues. The germline V gene encodes CDR1 ENHRY and CDR2 SYGVKD. The V gene end was trimmed by 7 bases and the J gene end by 6 bases; junction bases not matched to a gene: 7.

The chain links TRBV7-9 to TRBJ1-2, with D possibly TRBD1 on 5 matching bases. Germline CDR1 and CDR2: SEHNR and FQNEAQ (reference sequence). The CDR3 runs to 15 residues. The ends were cut back, 5 bases at V and 3 bases at J, with 16 bases in the middle. The CDR3 protein is CASSTLQDQDYGYTF. The CDR3 coding sequence is TGTGCCAGCAGCACCTTACAGGACCAGGACTATGGCTACACCTTC. The entire variable domain, with the rest obtained from reference TRBV7-9 and TRBJ1-2, is as follows: DTGVSQNPRHKITKRGQNVTFRCDPISEHNRLYWYRQTLGQGPEFLTYFQNEAQLEKSRLLSDRFSAERPKGSFSTLEIQRTEQGDSAMYLCASSTLQDQDYGYTFGSGTRLTVV.

The genes are TRBV7-9 and TRBJ2-3; D ambiguous. There are 12 residues in the CDR3. V shed 4 bases and J shed 6 bases, with 8 bases lying between them. In germline, CDR1 is SEHNR, CDR2 FQNEAQ (reference sequence). DNA for the CDR3: TGTGCCAGCAGCTCAGTAACCGATACGCAGTATTTT. Translation: CASSSVTDTQYF.

This clone was counted only a few times. The chain employs TRBV1 and TRBJ2-5; the table names TRBD2, a call not compared with the DNA. TRBV1 is a recognized pseudogene. The CDR3 has 17 residues. CDR3 nucleotides: TGCACCAGCAGCCCTGCTAGCGGGGGGCCATTACAAGAGACCCAGTACTTC. Protein: CTSSPASGGPLQETQYF.

The chain joins TRBV2 to TRBJ1-2; D not certain. Trimming took 8 bases from V and 7 from J, leaving 11 bases between them. The CDR3 contains 11 residues. CDR1 is SNHLY, CDR2 FYNNEI, per germline. DNA for the CDR3: TGTGCCAGCCCGTATGGGCTTGGCTACACCTTC. This gives the protein CASPYGLGYTF.

The genes are TRBV4-3 and TRBJ2-7; D remains unclear. The germline CDR1 and CDR2 sequences are LGHNA and YSLEER. CDR3 length: 14 residues. V lost 4 bases and J 0 bases, leaving 10 bases between the germline ends. The DNA for the CDR3 is TGCGCCAGCAGCCCCTCGACCCGCTCCTACGAGCAGTACTTC. Residues: CASSPSTRSYEQYF.

The chain is built from TRBV7-2 and TRBJ2-2, with a weak D call TRBD1 (6 bases). The J call may be faulty, since TRBJ1-4 better matches the DNA end. Looked up from germline, CDR1 is SGHTA and CDR2 is FQGNSA. The CDR3 extends over 17 amino acids. In DNA, the CDR3 is TGTGCCAGCAGCTTAGATGTGAGGACTAGCGGGGGGCGAAAACTGTTTTTT. Translated: CASSLDVRTSGGRKLFF.

V gene TRBV12-5 combines with J gene TRBJ2-5, with a weak D call TRBD2 (5 bases). V lost 0 bases and J 5 bases, leaving 13 bases between the germline ends. Germline values: CDR1 LGHNT, CDR2 FRNRAP. The CDR3 length is 15 residues. CDR3 protein: CASGLVPASRETQYF. The CDR3 nucleotides read TGTGCTAGTGGTTTGGTACCGGCTAGCAGGGAGACCCAGTACTTC.

The V call is TRBV6-1, the J call TRBJ2-7, with D perhaps TRBD1 or TRBD2 (6 bases each). V lost 7 bases and J 3 bases, leaving 19 bases between the germline ends. The CDR3 consists of 15 residues. Germline CDR1 reads MNHNS; CDR2 reads SASEGT. The CDR3 DNA follows: TGTGCCAGCACCAAGGATAGGGGGGACTTCTACGAGCAGTACTTC. As protein: CASTKDRGDFYEQYF.

This clone has just one count. This chain links TRBV6-5 with TRBJ2-6; D possibly corresponds to TRBD2 (6 bases). The germline V and J ends were trimmed by 0 bases and 4 bases, with 10 bases remaining between them. The CDR3 contains 16 residues. CDR1 is MNHEY and CDR2 is SVGAGI in the germline V gene. CDR3 nucleotides: TGTGCCAGCAGTTACTCGAAGGGAGGCGGGGCCAACGTCCTGACTTTC. It is translated as CASSYSKGGGANVLTF.

The chain has TRBV5-1 and TRBJ2-2; 8 bases are shared with TRBD2. The CDR3 is 16 residues long. Losses at the gene ends were 4 bases for V and 3 bases for J; bases not matched to a gene: 8. Germline-derived CDR1 and CDR2 are SGHRS and YFSETQ. CDR3 bases: TGCGCCAGCAGCACCGAAGCGGGGGCCCACACCGGGGAGCTGTTTTTT. It specifies CASSTEAGAHTGELFF.